One and the same sample provided the 18 T cell receptor beta chains below, sequenced in a study of cytomegalovirus exposure and HLA in healthy donors (dated by TCRdb to 2016 to 2017). Library preparation used the immunoSEQ multiplex PCR assay. A mixture of 60 forward primers for TCR Vbeta segments and 13 reverse primers for TCR Jbeta segments was used in the multiplex PCR. TCRdb's version of the immuneACCESS table is confined to in-frame rearrangements and falls short of the full clone set. An unresolved V gene accounts for under half of the shortfall where checked; the remainder is of unknown origin. The sample yields 100,000 to 150,000 clones; 80% were counted once. Approximately 5% of the sample lies in the top ten. Sample: PBMCs. The receptors shown here come from a young man in good health and CMV-seronegative.

This clone was detected a few times. This rearrangement joins TRBV6-6 to TRBJ1-5; the match to TRBD1 covers 8 bases. Germline trimming cut 7 bases from V and 6 bases from J; bases unmatched to any gene: 5. The CDR3 consists of 13 residues. Germline V gene data show CDR1 as MNHNY and CDR2 as SVGAGI (reference sequence). CDR3 bases: TGTGCCAGCAACGACAGGGGAGGTCAGCCCCAGCATTTT. The encoded protein is CASNDRGGQPQHF.

This chain joins TRBV27 and TRBJ1-2; possibly TRBD1 for D (5 bases). Deletions cut 2 bases from V and 4 bases from J, with 14 bases between. CDR1 is MNHEY and CDR2 is SMNVEV in the germline V gene (reference sequence). The CDR3 spans 15 residues. The CDR3 here is CASSLNPTGFYGYTF. The CDR3 DNA follows: TGTGCCAGCAGTTTAAATCCCACAGGATTCTATGGCTACACCTTC.

The chain links TRBV27 to TRBJ2-7; 9 bases map to TRBD1. This CDR3 contains 15 residues. Trimming took 1 base from V and 5 from J; bases not matched to a gene: 6. Germline V gives CDR1 MNHEY, CDR2 SMNVEV (reference sequence). The CDR3 DNA sequence: TGTGCCAGCAGTTTATACGGGACAGGGCCCAACGAGCAGTACTTC. The encoded protein is CASSLYGTGPNEQYF.

The chain employs TRBV6-5 and TRBJ1-1, with D unresolved. This CDR3 region has 14 residues. Germline CDR1 reads MNHEY; CDR2 reads SVGAGI. Between the trimmed V and J ends, which lost 1 base and 4 bases, there was a span of 10 bases. The CDR3 spells CASSYYGVGTEAFF. DNA for the CDR3: TGTGCCAGCAGTTACTACGGGGTTGGCACTGAAGCTTTCTTT.

This chain joins TRBV4-3 and TRBJ1-6; a weak D match, TRBD1 (6 bases). The CDR3 has 14 amino acids. V was clipped by 4 bases and J by 11 bases, with 15 bases between them. The germline V gene encodes CDR1 LGHNA and CDR2 YSLEER. Here the CDR3 reads CASSRTAEGAPLHF. DNA of the CDR3: TGCGCCAGCAGCCGGACAGCTGAAGGGGCACCCCTCCACTTT.

V and J are TRBV2 and TRBJ2-5; the match to TRBD2 covers 11 bases. Losses at the gene ends were 4 bases for V and 4 bases for J; bases not matched to a gene: 2. This CDR3 is 14 amino acids long. The germline V gene has CDR1 SNHLY and CDR2 FYNNEI. The CDR3 bases are TGTGCCAGCAGTGTAACTAGCGGGGGAGAGACCCAGTACTTC. As protein: CASSVTSGGETQYF.

This clone was counted only a few times. V gene TRBV5-4 combines with J gene TRBJ1-6; 7 bases agree with TRBD1. Germline V gene sequence: CDR1 SGHNT, CDR2 YYREEE (reference sequence). The ends lost 4 bases at V and 8 bases at J; junction bases unmatched: 9. The CDR3 covers 15 residues. The CDR3 spells CASSAQGSDYSPLHF. The CDR3 coding sequence is TGTGCCAGCAGCGCACAGGGGTCCGACTATTCACCCCTCCACTTT. Full variable domain (outside the CDR3, taken from reference TRBV5-4 and TRBJ1-6): ETGVTQSPTHLIKTRGQQVTLRCSSQSGHNTVSWYQQALGQGPQFIFQYYREEENGRGNFPPRFSGLQFPNYSSELNVNALELDDSALYLCASSAQGSDYSPLHFGNGTRLTVT.

The rearrangement uses TRBV27 and TRBJ2-1; D is possibly TRBD2 (6 bases). Germline CDR1 MNHEY, CDR2 SMNVEV (reference sequence). The CDR3 is 13 residues long. The V and J ends lost 0 bases and 7 bases respectively, with 7 bases between them. The CDR3 loop is CASSLSEGNEQFF. The CDR3 DNA follows: TGTGCCAGCAGTTTATCGGAGGGGAATGAGCAGTTCTTC.

This chain's CDR3 is CASSYTTSGSSYNEQFF. The CDR3 DNA follows: TGCGCCAGCAGCTACACGACTAGCGGGAGCTCCTACAATGAGCAGTTCTTC. The J gene is TRBJ2-1, the V gene TRBV5-1, with TRBD2 matching over 12 bases. The trim removed 3 bases at V and 0 bases at J, leaving 4 bases unmatched. CDR1 SGHRS and CDR2 YFSETQ come from the germline V gene. The CDR3 loop spans 17 amino acids.

This clone showed up many times. V is TRBV6-6 and J is TRBJ2-1, with 8 bases fitting TRBD1. The CDR3 is 14 amino acids. Trimming removed 4 bases from V and 4 bases from J; junction bases left unmatched: 3. The germline V gene has CDR1 MNHNY and CDR2 SVGAGI (reference sequence). The CDR3 spells CASSFRQGYNEQFF. The CDR3 DNA reads as TGTGCCAGCAGTTTTAGACAGGGGTACAATGAGCAGTTCTTC.

This rearrangement joins TRBV7-2 to TRBJ1-1; TRBD1 might be the D (5 bases). Trimming removed 4 bases at V and 1 base at J, with 7 bases between. CDR3 length: 13 residues. Germline V CDR1 and CDR2: SGHTA, FQGNSA. CDR3 coding DNA: TGTGCCAGCAGCTCGGACAAGAACACTGAAGCTTTCTTT. Translated, it gives CASSSDKNTEAFF.

V and J are TRBV9 and TRBJ2-2; 15 bases line up with TRBD2. The trim removed 3 bases at V and 5 bases at J, leaving 5 bases unmatched. Germline assignment: CDR1 SGDLS and CDR2 YYNGEE. The CDR3 runs 17 residues. The CDR3, as DNA: TGTGCCAGCAGCGGGACTAGCGGGGGGGCCTGGACCGGGGAGCTGTTTTTT. Translation: CASSGTSGGAWTGELFF.

The chain recombines TRBV28 with TRBJ1-5; a weak D match, TRBD1 (5 bases). CDR1 and CDR2 (germline): MDHEN, SYDVKM. Trimming took off 7 bases at V and 3 bases at J, with 16 bases between the two ends. This CDR3 spans 15 amino acids. The CDR3 nucleotides are TGTGCCAGCACCACGTCGGGGGAGAACAATCAGCCCCAGCATTTT. Translation gives CASTTSGENNQPQHF.

This sequence joins TRBV23-1 and TRBJ1-6; TRBD1 matches 10 bases. TRBV23-1 is noted as an ORF with a role that remains uncertain. The CDR3 has 15 residues. The V and J ends lost 3 bases and 10 bases, in that order; junction bases with no gene match: 6. In DNA, the CDR3 is TGCGCCAGCAGTCAGACAGGGGGCTTACGATCACCCCTCCACTTT. It yields the protein CASSQTGGLRSPLHF.

V and J are TRBV27 and TRBJ1-1; no clear D. The CDR3 loop spans 14 amino acids. CDR1 and CDR2 from the germline V gene are MNHEY and SMNVEV (reference sequence). V dropped 2 bases and J dropped 5 bases, with 12 bases sitting between them. CDR3 nucleotide sequence: TGTGCCAGCAGTTTAAAAAAAGAGGGAACTGAAGCTTTCTTT. This sequence encodes CASSLKKEGTEAFF.

The V gene is TRBV18, the J gene TRBJ1-1; 8 bases map to TRBD1. V gave up 2 bases and J gave up 5 bases; unmatched junction bases: 7. The germline CDR1 and CDR2 sequences are KGHSH and LQKENI. The CDR3 totals 15 residues. DNA of the CDR3: TGTGCCAGCTCACCAGCCTCAGGGGGCAGGACTGAAGCTTTCTTT. It translates to CASSPASGGRTEAFF. Full variable domain (remainder filled in from reference TRBV18 and TRBJ1-1): NAGVMQNPRHLVRRRGQEARLRCSPMKGHSHVYWYRQLPEEGLKFMVYLQKENIIDESGMPKERFSAEFPKEGPSILRIQQVVRGDSAAYFCASSPASGGRTEAFFGQGTRLTVV.

The J gene is TRBJ2-6, the V gene TRBV10-1; no firm D call. Trimming removed 6 bases at V and 1 base at J, with 13 bases between. The CDR3 loop spans 16 amino acids. Germline loops: CDR1 WNHNN, CDR2 SYGVQD (reference sequence). The DNA for the CDR3 is TGCGCCAGCAGCTACACACAGAATTCTGGGGCCAACGTCCTGACTTTC. Amino acids: CASSYTQNSGANVLTF.

The chain links TRBV27 to TRBJ1-1; D unresolved. This CDR3 has 13 amino acids. V gave up 2 bases and J gave up 7 bases, with 11 bases separating them. The V gene's germline CDR1 is MNHEY and CDR2 SMNVEV (reference sequence). CDR3 nucleotide sequence: TGTGCCAGCAGTTTAACCGGCAGGCTTGAAGCTTTCTTT. Residues: CASSLTGRLEAFF.